A selection of T cell receptor beta chains follows, all from one sample in a study of blood T cell repertoires in COVID-19. Generated by immunoSEQ multiplex PCR, the TCRdb table keeps only in-frame clones and is missing some. Among around 250,000 clones listed, roughly 80% were seen once. The specimen was PBMCs or T cells enriched from blood (not recorded which). These receptors came from a man aged 35-49 years who had been exposed to COVID-19. Both conserved end residues are part of each CDR3. A D gene is named only where the DNA matches it firmly. Only part of the rows carry a size: once, few, many, or a class if the clone is expanded.

length	J	D	size	V	CDR3	DNA
12	TRBJ1-2	-	-	TRBV30	CAWTGQNYGYTF	TGTGCCTGGACTGGACAAAACTATGGCTACACCTTC
14	TRBJ1-6	-	-	TRBV3-1/TRBV3-2	CASSQAGQGSPLHF	TGTGCCAGCAGCCAGGCAGGGCAGGGATCACCCCTCCACTTT
17	TRBJ1-3	-	-	TRBV7-2	CASSQMRVNTAGNTIYF	TGTGCCAGCAGCCAAATGAGGGTTAATACAGCTGGAAACACCATATATTTT
13	TRBJ2-7	-	once	TRBV3-1/TRBV3-2	CASSQDPGYEQYF	TGTGCCAGCAGCCAAGATCCCGGGTACGAGCAGTACTTC
18	TRBJ1-1	-	-	TRBV6-1	CASSETSPVRVRGPEAFF	TGTGCCAGCAGTGAAACCTCCCCCGTCAGGGTTAGGGGCCCTGAAGCTTTCTTT
14	TRBJ2-7	TRBD1	-	TRBV19	CASRQDRAGDEQYF	TGTGCCAGTAGACAGGACAGGGCCGGGGACGAGCAGTACTTC
17	TRBJ1-5	-	-	TRBV18	CASSPQDSRGPNQPQHF	TGTGCCAGCTCACCGCAAGACAGCCGCGGACCCAATCAGCCCCAGCATTTT
13	TRBJ2-5	TRBD2	-	TRBV25-1	CASATSGSETQYF	TGTGCCAGCGCCACTAGCGGGAGTGAGACCCAGTACTTC
14	TRBJ2-3	-	-	TRBV25-1	CASSDPPYTDTQYF	TGTGCCAGCAGTGATCCTCCCTACACAGATACGCAGTATTTT
16	TRBJ2-2	-	-	TRBV27	CASSDRLVAVTGELFF	TGTGCCAGCAGTGACAGACTAGTAGCTGTCACCGGGGAGCTGTTTTTT
12	TRBJ2-5	-	-	TRBV9	CASSVGGETQYF	TGTGCCAGCAGCGTAGGAGGAGAGACCCAGTACTTC
14	TRBJ2-3	-	few	TRBV5-1	CASSGGYLTDTQYF	TGCGCCAGCAGCGGGGGCTACCTCACAGATACGCAGTATTTT
16	TRBJ2-2	-	once	TRBV5-6	CASSLYPGTNTGELFF	TGTGCCAGCAGCTTGTATCCGGGGACGAACACCGGGGAGCTGTTTTTT
13	TRBJ1-1	TRBD1	once	TRBV6-4	CASSGGTGGLAFF	TGTGCCAGCAGTGGCGGGACAGGGGGTTTGGCTTTCTTT
13	TRBJ1-1	-	-	TRBV6-5	CASNPTVNTEAFF	TGTGCCAGCAACCCGACAGTGAACACTGAAGCTTTCTTT
19	TRBJ2-3	-	-	TRBV3-1/TRBV3-2	CASSRTGASGRFLTDTQYF	TGTGCCAGCAGCCGGACAGGGGCTAGCGGGAGATTCCTCACAGATACGCAGTATTTT
10	TRBJ1-1	-	few	TRBV20-1	CSVFTGSAFF	TGCAGTGTCTTCACTGGTTCGGCTTTCTTT
14	TRBJ1-1	-	-	TRBV3-1/TRBV3-2	CASSPFEGDTEAFF	TGTGCCAGCAGCCCCTTCGAAGGGGACACTGAAGCTTTCTTT
13	TRBJ1-6	-	-	TRBV25-1	CASSDRGGSPLHF	TGTGCCAGCAGTGACAGGGGCGGGTCACCCCTCCACTTT
17	TRBJ2-1	TRBD1	-	TRBV27	CASSSHGGTGPYNEQFF	TGTGCCAGCAGCTCCCACGGGGGGACAGGGCCCTACAATGAGCAGTTCTTC
16	TRBJ1-3	-	-	TRBV5-1	CASSLAFGGSGNTIYF	TGCGCCAGCAGCTTGGCTTTCGGGGGCTCTGGAAACACCATATATTTT
15	TRBJ2-7	-	-	TRBV13	CASSLEQGSSYEQYF	TGTGCCAGCAGCTTAGAACAGGGCAGCTCCTACGAGCAGTACTTC
14	TRBJ2-7	TRBD2	once	TRBV3-1/TRBV3-2	CASSRTSGAYEQYF	TGTGCCAGCAGTCGGACTAGTGGGGCCTACGAGCAGTACTTC
13	TRBJ2-5	-	once	TRBV9	CASSVGQQETQYF	TGTGCCAGCAGCGTAGGACAACAAGAGACCCAGTACTTC
15	TRBJ2-1	-	-	TRBV11-2	CASSSPSGRDNEQFF	TGTGCCAGCAGCTCCCCCTCCGGGAGAGACAATGAGCAGTTCTTC
14	TRBJ2-1	-	-	TRBV19	CASKGVSSYNEQFF	TGTGCCAGTAAAGGGGTGAGCTCCTACAATGAGCAGTTCTTC
14	TRBJ2-1	-	few	TRBV5-4	CASTTDETQGKQFF	TGTGCCAGCACCACCGACGAGACACAGGGAAAGCAGTTCTTC
15	TRBJ1-1	-	-	TRBV21-1	CASSKSSGENTEAFF	TGTGCCAGCAGCAAATCTTCAGGGGAGAACACTGAAGCTTTCTTT
15	TRBJ2-1	TRBD2	-	TRBV10-3	CAISESMGLAGSQFF	TGTGCCATCAGTGAGTCGATGGGACTAGCGGGTTCGCAGTTCTTC